This TCR beta chain was recorded in a study of T cells in Graves' hyperthyroidism and ophthalmopathy. General study points: Most clonotypes that expanded in the thyroid above 0.001 also showed up in blood.

RNA transcripts provided the source from which TCR beta CDR3 regions were amplified. During a first-round RT-PCR of the TCR CDR3, the HTBI primer set was used. A single record per CDR3 protein comes from TCRdb applying MiXCR to the multiplex PCR reads. Among fewer than 750,000 distinct CDR3 sequences, roughly 50% were seen once, and the ten largest hold around 8%. Per the germline V gene, CDR1 is LNHNV and CDR2 is YYDKDF (reference sequence). CDR3 size: 15 residues. V dropped 0 bases and J dropped 11; count of bases not matched to a gene: 10. For this clonotype: The target antigen is unknown.

The sample consisted of peripheral blood or thyroid tissue (not recorded which). The genes are TRBV15 and TRBJ1-5; 7 bases are a match to TRBD1. The sequence was obtained from a woman aged 18-29 years with Graves' hyperthyroidism. The CDR3 reads CATSRDRDSQGTQHF. CDR3 sequence (DNA): TGTGCCACCAGCAGAGATCGGGACAGCCAAGGGACCCAGCATTTT.